This TCR beta chain stems from a study of blood T cell repertoires in COVID-19. In the original workflow: It was from reference gene primer amplification that nucleated cell counts were estimated. The data were produced by immunoSEQ multiplex PCR, yet TCRdb's version contains in-frame clones alone and is incomplete. V, J and clone size are those of that table, while D and trimming were read from the DNA. The sample holds fewer than 200,000 clones, roughly 72% seen once. The CDR3 is 14 residues long. Looked up from germline, CDR1 is SEHNR and CDR2 is FQNEAQ (reference sequence). V was pared by 3 bases and J by 1 base, with 9 bases between.

This sequence was found in a woman of 80 years or more with acute or convalescent COVID-19. What was sequenced was peripheral blood. V usage is TRBV7-9 and J usage is TRBJ1-2; D remains unclear. The CDR3 bases are TGTGCCAGCAGCTTCCAGACTGGTAACTATGGCTACACCTTC. Protein: CASSFQTGNYGYTF. The full variable domain, in which reference TRBV7-9 and TRBJ1-2 provide the parts outside the CDR3, is DTGVSQNPRHKITKRGQNVTFRCDPISEHNRLYWYRQTLGQGPEFLTYFQNEAQLEKSRLLSDRFSAERPKGSFSTLEIQRTEQGDSAMYLCASSFQTGNYGYTFGSGTRLTVV.